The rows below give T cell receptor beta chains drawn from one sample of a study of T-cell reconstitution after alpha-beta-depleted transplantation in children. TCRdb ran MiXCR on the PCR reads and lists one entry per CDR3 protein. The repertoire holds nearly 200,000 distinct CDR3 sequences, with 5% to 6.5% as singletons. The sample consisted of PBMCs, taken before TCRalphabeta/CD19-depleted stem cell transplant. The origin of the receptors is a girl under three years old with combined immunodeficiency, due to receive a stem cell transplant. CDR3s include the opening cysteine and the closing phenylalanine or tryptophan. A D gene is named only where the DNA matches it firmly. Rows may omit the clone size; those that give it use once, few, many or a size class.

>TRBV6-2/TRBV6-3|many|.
CASSYSPFSEQYF
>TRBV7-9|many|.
CASSLRLALGNEQFF
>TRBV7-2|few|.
CASSLSRGYGYTF
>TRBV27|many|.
CASSFVGLGSYEQYF
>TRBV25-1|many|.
CAAQDPYEQYF
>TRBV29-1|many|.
CSVTQSSGNTIYF
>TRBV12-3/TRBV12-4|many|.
CASSLGGRGEQFF
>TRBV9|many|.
CASSVSTGELFF
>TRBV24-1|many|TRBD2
CATSEVSGGSPYNEQFF
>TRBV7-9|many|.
CASRRDPGNEQFF
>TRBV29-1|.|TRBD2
CSVDRTSGGETQYF
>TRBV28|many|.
CASSEVIGELFF
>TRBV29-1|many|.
CSVQPGLSYEQYF
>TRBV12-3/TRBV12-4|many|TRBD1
CASSSGQGGNVLTF
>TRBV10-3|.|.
CAISVRGSPTDEQYF
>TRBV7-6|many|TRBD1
CASSLLGQGRDTEAFF
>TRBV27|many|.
CASSFRGATNEKLFF
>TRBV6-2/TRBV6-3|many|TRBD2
CASSYAGGPVEQFF
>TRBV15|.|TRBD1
CATEGDRGYEQYF
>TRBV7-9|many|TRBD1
CASSLGQDYEQYF
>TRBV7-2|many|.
CASSLGQHSYTDTQYF
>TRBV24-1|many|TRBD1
CATSVRQGTGSEQFF
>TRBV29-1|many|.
CSAGPGPQIGAPYEQYF
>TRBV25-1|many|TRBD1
CASSEDRGYEQYF
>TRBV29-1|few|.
CSASLGGYSNQPQHF
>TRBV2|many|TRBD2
CASRPTSGDNEQFF
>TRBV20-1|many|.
CSARDEEGYSPLHF
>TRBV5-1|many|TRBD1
CASSPRGNIQYF
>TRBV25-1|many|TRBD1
CASSEYRTGRTGELFF
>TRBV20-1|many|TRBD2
CSARDAGRAPTDTQYF
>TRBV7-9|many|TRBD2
CASSPGLENTGELFF
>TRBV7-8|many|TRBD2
CASSSSGNSYNEQFF
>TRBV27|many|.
CASSLTSSSTDTQYF
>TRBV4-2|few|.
CASSQGTGSGGYTF
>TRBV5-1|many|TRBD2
CASSLALAGGLDEQFF
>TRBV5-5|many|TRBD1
CASRVTGGLETQYF
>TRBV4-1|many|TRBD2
CASSQPGLAGVGNTGELFF